The next 5 T cell receptor beta chains were all read from a single sample in a study of T-cell memory formation after mild COVID-19. TCRdb redid the calling of the 5' RACE reads with MiXCR, one entry per CDR3 protein. The sample gives some 260,000 distinct CDR3 sequences, about 17% of which show up once; around 3.8% is in the top ten. The sample was PBMCs or a T cell subset sorted from them (not recorded which). All receptors derive from a man between 18 and 29 years old who had mild COVID-19 (a few samples of this study predate the infection). Cell type and time point are not known.

The V call is TRBV7-2, the J call TRBJ1-3; D call uncertain. Germline-derived CDR1 and CDR2 are SGHTA and FQGNSA. This CDR3 spans 16 amino acids. V was pared by 4 bases and J by 0 bases, with 13 bases between. The CDR3 nucleotides are TGTGCCAGCAGCTCGTACAGTTCCCGCTCTGGAAACACCATATATTTT. This translates into CASSSYSSRSGNTIYF.

This clonotype was seen ten or more times. The rearrangement joins TRBV7-2 to TRBJ1-1; D is unclear. This CDR3 has 13 residues. Trimming stripped 3 bases from V and 4 bases from J, with 9 bases between. CDR1 is SGHTA and CDR2 is FQGNSA in the germline V gene. The CDR3 nucleotides are TGTGCCAGCAGCTTCGGTACCGCCACTGAAGCTTTCTTT. Amino acids: CASSFGTATEAFF.

The chain employs TRBV11-2 and TRBJ1-2; possibly TRBD1 for D (6 bases). CDR1 and CDR2 (germline): SGHAT, FQNNGV. This CDR3 contains 16 residues. The V end lost 5 bases, the J end lost 3 bases, and 19 bases lay between the germline ends. The CDR3 region is CASSPSRGGAYYGYTF. Here the CDR3 DNA reads TGTGCCAGCAGCCCGTCCCGGGGGGGGGCTTACTATGGCTACACCTTC.

CDR3 in DNA: TGTGCCAGCAGCTTTCGACAGACCGGGGAGCTGTTTTTT. This gives the protein CASSFRQTGELFF. The gene calls are TRBV7-2 and TRBJ2-2; D possibly corresponds to TRBD1 (5 bases). The V and J ends lost 3 bases and 5 bases respectively, with 7 bases between them. Per the germline V gene, CDR1 is SGHTA and CDR2 is FQGNSA. The CDR3 sequence is 13 residues long.

This clonotype was seen more than once but under ten times. The chain links TRBV6-2 or TRBV6-3 to TRBJ2-3, with 14 bases matching TRBD2. The V gene end was trimmed by 6 bases and the J gene end by 5 bases; junction bases not matched to a gene: 4. Germline CDR1 reads MNHEY; CDR2 reads SVGEGT. The CDR3 is 15 amino acids. The CDR3 nucleotides read TGTGCCAGCAGAGGGACTAGCGGGGGTCAAGATACGCAGTATTTT. This codes for CASRGTSGGQDTQYF.